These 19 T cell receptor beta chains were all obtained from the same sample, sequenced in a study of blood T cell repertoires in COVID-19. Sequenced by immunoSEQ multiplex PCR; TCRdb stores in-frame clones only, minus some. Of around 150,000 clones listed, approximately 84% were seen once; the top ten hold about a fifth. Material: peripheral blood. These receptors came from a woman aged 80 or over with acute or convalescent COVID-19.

CDR3 nucleotides: TGTGCCAGCAGCGATGACAGGAACACAGATACGCAGTATTTT. This encodes CASSDDRNTDTQYF. The chain carries TRBV7-9 and TRBJ2-3; weak D call: TRBD1 (6 bases). From germline, CDR1 is SEHNR and CDR2 FQNEAQ (reference sequence). CDR3 size: 14 residues. Trimming removed 5 bases from V and 2 bases from J, with 11 bases in between.

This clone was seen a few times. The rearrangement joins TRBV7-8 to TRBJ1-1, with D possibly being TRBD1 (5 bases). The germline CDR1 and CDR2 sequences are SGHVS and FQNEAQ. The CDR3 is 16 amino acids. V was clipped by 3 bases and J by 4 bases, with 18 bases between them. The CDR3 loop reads CASSFGYQGTGTEAFF. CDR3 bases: TGTGCCAGCAGCTTCGGCTACCAGGGTACGGGCACTGAAGCTTTCTTT.

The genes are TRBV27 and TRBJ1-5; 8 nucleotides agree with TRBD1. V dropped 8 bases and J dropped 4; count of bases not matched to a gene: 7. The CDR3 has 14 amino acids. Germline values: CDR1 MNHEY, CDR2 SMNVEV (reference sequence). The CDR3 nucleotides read TGTGCCAGCGGTGGACAGGGATGGAATCAGCCCCAGCATTTT. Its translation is CASGGQGWNQPQHF.

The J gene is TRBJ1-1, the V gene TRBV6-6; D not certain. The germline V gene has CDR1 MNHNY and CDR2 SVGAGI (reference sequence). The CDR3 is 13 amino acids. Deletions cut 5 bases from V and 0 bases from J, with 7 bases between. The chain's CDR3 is CASSDTVNTEAFF. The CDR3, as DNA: TGTGCCAGCAGTGACACCGTGAACACTGAAGCTTTCTTT.

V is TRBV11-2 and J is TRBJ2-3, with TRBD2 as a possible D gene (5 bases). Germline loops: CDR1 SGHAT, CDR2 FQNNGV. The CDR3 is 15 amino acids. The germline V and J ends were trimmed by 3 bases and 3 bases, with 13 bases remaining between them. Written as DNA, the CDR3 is TGTGCCAGCAGCTTGGGTGGAGAGGGAACAGATACGCAGTATTTT. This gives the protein CASSLGGEGTDTQYF.

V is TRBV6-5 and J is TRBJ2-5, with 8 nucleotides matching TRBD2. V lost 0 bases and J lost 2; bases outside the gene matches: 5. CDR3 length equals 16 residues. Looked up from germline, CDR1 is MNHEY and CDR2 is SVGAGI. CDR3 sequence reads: CASSYSTTSAQETQYF. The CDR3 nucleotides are TGTGCCAGCAGTTACTCCACGACTAGCGCACAAGAGACCCAGTACTTC.

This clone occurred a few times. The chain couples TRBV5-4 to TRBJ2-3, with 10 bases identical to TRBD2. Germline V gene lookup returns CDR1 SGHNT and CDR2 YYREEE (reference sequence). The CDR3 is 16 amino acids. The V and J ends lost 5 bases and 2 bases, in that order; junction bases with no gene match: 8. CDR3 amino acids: CASRRLAGLTTDTQYF. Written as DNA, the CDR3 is TGTGCCAGCAGACGACTAGCGGGCCTAACCACAGATACGCAGTATTTT.

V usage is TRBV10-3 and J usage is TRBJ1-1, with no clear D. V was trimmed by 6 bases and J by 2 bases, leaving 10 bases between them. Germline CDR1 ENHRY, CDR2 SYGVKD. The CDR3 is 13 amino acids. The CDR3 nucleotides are TGTGCCATCAGAGCGGACCAAAACACTGAAGCTTTCTTT. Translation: CAIRADQNTEAFF.

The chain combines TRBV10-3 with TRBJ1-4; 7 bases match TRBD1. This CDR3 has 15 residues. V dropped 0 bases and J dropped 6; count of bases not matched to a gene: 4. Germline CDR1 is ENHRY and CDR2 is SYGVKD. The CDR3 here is CAISESKGAHEKLFF. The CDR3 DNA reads TGTGCCATCAGTGAGTCCAAGGGGGCGCATGAAAAACTGTTTTTT.

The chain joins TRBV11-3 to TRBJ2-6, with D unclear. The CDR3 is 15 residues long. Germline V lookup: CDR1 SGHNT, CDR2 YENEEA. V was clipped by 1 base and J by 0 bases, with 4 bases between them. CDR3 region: CASSLGGSGANVLTF. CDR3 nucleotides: TGTGCCAGCAGCTTAGGAGGCTCTGGGGCCAACGTCCTGACTTTC.

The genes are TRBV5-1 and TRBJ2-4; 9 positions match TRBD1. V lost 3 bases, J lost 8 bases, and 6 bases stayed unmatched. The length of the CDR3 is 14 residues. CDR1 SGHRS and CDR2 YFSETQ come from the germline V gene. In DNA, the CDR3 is TGCGCCAGCAGCTCCGGACAGGGGTGGGACATTCAGTACTTC. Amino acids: CASSSGQGWDIQYF.

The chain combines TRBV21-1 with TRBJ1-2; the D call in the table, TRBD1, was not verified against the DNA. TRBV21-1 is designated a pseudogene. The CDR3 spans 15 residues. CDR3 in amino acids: CASPEPGQGFYGYTF. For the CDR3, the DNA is TGTGCCAGCCCGGAGCCCGGACAGGGTTTCTATGGCTACACCTTC.

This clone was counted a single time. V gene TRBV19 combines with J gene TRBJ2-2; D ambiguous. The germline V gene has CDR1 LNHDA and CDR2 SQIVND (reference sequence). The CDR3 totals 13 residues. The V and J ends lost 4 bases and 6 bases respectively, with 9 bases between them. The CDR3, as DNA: TGTGCCAGTAGTACGCGGCAGCCCGGGGAGCTGTTTTTT. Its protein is CASSTRQPGELFF.

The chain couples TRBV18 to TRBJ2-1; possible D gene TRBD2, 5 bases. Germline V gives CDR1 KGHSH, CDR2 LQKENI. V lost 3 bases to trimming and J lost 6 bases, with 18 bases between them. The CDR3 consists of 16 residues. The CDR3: CASSPPGSARPNEQFF. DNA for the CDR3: TGTGCCAGCTCACCCCCGGGAAGCGCTCGGCCCAATGAGCAGTTCTTC.

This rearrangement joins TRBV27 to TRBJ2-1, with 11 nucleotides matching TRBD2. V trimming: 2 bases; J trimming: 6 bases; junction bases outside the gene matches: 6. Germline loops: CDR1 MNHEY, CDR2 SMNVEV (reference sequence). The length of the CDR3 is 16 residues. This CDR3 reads CASSLPLAGGPNEQFF. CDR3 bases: TGTGCCAGCAGTTTACCCCTAGCGGGAGGTCCCAATGAGCAGTTCTTC.

The CDR3 reads CASSQWLAENTGELFF. CDR3 DNA: TGTGCCAGCAGCCAATGGCTAGCGGAGAACACCGGGGAGCTGTTTTTT. The chain has TRBV3-1 (or the pseudogene TRBV3-2) and TRBJ2-2; 7 positions agree with TRBD2. Germline V gives CDR1 LGHDT, CDR2 YNNKEL (reference sequence). V was clipped by 2 bases and J by 1 base; unmatched bases: 4. CDR3 length equals 16 residues.

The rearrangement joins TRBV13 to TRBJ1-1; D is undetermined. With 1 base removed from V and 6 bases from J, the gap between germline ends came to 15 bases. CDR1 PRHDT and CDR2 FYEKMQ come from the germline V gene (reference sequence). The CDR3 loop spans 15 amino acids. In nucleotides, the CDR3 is TGTGCCAGCAGCTTAGCAGGACGGGGTACCGCTGAAGCTTTCTTT. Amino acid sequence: CASSLAGRGTAEAFF.

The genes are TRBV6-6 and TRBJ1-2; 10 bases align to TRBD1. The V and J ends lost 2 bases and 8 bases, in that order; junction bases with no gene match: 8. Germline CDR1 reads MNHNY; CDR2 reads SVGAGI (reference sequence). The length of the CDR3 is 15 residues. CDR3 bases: TGTGCCAGCAGTTACGCCCCTGGGACAGGGGCCGGCTACACCTTC. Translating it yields CASSYAPGTGAGYTF.

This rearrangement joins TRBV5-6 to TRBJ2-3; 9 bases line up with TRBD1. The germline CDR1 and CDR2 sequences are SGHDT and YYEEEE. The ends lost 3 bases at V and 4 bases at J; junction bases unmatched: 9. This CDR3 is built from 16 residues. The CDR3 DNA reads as TGTGCCAGCAGCTCCGGACAGGGGAGATCCTCAGATACGCAGTATTTT. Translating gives CASSSGQGRSSDTQYF.